This TCR beta chain was sequenced during a study of blood T cell repertoires in COVID-19. Looking at the study overall: The cDNA or gDNA used as material had been derived from T cells, B-cell-depleted T cells, or PBMCs.

In the authors' methods: Using reference gene primer amplification, nucleated cell counts were estimated. Measured with immunoSEQ multiplex PCR; TCRdb has only the in-frame clones, and not every one. D and trimming were read from the DNA, whereas the V and J calls and clone size are those reported in that table. The table lists 75,000 to 100,000 clones, nearly 85% of them singletons, with 25% to 30% in the top ten. With 2 bases clipped from V and 2 bases from J, the junction kept 1 base outside the gene matches. Germline V CDR1 and CDR2: KGHDR, SFDVKD. The CDR3 loop spans 14 amino acids. This clone turned up a few times.

What was sequenced was peripheral blood. This rearrangement joins TRBV24-1 to TRBJ1-2, with 7 bases that match TRBD1. The TCR originated in a woman older than 75 with acute or convalescent COVID-19. CDR3 coding DNA: TGTGCCACCAGTGATTCGACAGGGAACTATGGCTACACCTTC. Translating gives CATSDSTGNYGYTF.